These T cell receptor beta chains were read from a single sample in a study of shared clonotypes between healthy human individuals. Sequencing used immunoSEQ multiplex PCR; TCRdb keeps in-frame clones, though not all of them. The sample yields a few million clones, around 95% seen once. Sequencing was performed on naive CD4+ T cells sorted from blood. The source of these receptors is a young man in good health. Each CDR3 is given without its conserved first and last residue. A D gene is named only where the DNA matches it firmly.

v_call	d_call	cdr3_aa
TRBV7-6	.	ASSPIIGDGNTIY
TRBV18	.	ASSPRGVATDTQY
TRBV4-1	TRBD1	ASSPHGTANTEAF
TRBV5-4	TRBD1	ASRPPGQGEGEAF
TRBV6-5	TRBD1	ASSLGQGFYEQY
TRBV6-5	.	ASSYGTSRTNEKLF
TRBV5-4	TRBD1	ASSSIMTGGGPVT
TRBV5-1	TRBD2	ASSAAGTSGTDTQY
TRBV6-1	TRBD1	ASSDPGTGGFLNTGELF
TRBV5-5	.	ASSLVPGPNQPQH
TRBV11-2	.	ASSLALGTSNEQF
TRBV11-2	TRBD2	ASSWTSGGTTDTQY
TRBV6-5	.	ASSYSLGSGYEQY
TRBV6-6	.	ASRLGRNEAF
TRBV6-5	TRBD2	ASSPRGGGSYEQY
TRBV9	TRBD1	ASSVAGTGAEKLF
TRBV20-1	.	SARGGGELF
TRBV28	.	ASSFSPGAQPQH
TRBV12-2	.	ASRLGGQGKKLF
TRBV5-4	.	ASSLPPETQY
TRBV28	TRBD1	ASSLTGVNEQF
TRBV21-1	.	ASSKEDSYSNQPQH
TRBV5-1	TRBD1	ASSLDRGYEAGYT
TRBV10-3	.	AISGRGEDEQY
TRBV30	TRBD1	ARGQGGTSYT
TRBV5-1	TRBD1	ASSLGTGNQPQH